This record concerns one T cell receptor beta chain sequence. This entry is derived from a study of blood T cells in healthy people across ages. Losses at the gene ends were 3 bases for V and 6 bases for J; bases not matched to a gene: 14. The CDR3 sequence is 19 residues long. Using a J-beta primer mix together with a sample-barcoded 5' primer, a second PCR was run for about 6 to 11 cycles. Via MiXCR, TCRdb re-called the 5' RACE reads, giving one row per CDR3 protein. This table holds around 400,000 distinct CDR3 sequences, roughly half found once. The rearrangement uses TRBV12-3 or TRBV12-4 and TRBJ2-1; 13 nucleotides agree with TRBD2. The TCR sequence derives from a man between 60 and 70 years old in good health. Sequencing input: blood. CDR3 residues: CASSFWTSGRGPVANEQFF. The CDR3 DNA sequence: TGTGCCAGCAGTTTCTGGACTAGCGGGAGAGGCCCCGTTGCCAATGAGCAGTTCTTC.